These 14 T cell receptor beta chains were all obtained from the same sample, sequenced in a study of response to subunit inactivated influenza vaccine. Using its own MiXCR run on the RT-PCR reads, TCRdb lists one record per CDR3 protein. The profile shows under 550,000 distinct CDR3 sequences, 7.6% of them singletons. The sample was PBMCs from blood, taken roughly 24 months after vaccination. The receptor set was obtained from a man aged 50 to 69 who received an inactivated influenza vaccine.

For the CDR3, the DNA is TGTGCCAGCAGGACTAGCGGGAGCTATGAGCAGTTCTTC. It is translated as CASRTSGSYEQFF. V is TRBV6-2 or TRBV6-3 and J is TRBJ2-1; TRBD2 matches 12 bases. J lost 8 bases, V lost 6 bases, and 2 bases had no gene match. The CDR3 totals 13 residues. Germline loops: CDR1 MNHEY, CDR2 SVGEGT.

This clonotype has just a few counts. This sequence joins TRBV12-3 or TRBV12-4 and TRBJ2-3; 8 positions agree with TRBD2. V was clipped by 8 bases and J by 0 bases; unmatched bases: 4. The CDR3 runs 14 residues. The CDR3 is CASGSGASTDTQYF. Here the CDR3 DNA reads TGTGCCAGCGGTAGCGGGGCTAGCACAGATACGCAGTATTTT.

The chain uses TRBV6-5 and TRBJ2-3, with unresolved D. Trimming took 6 bases from V and 5 from J, leaving 9 bases between them. Germline V lookup: CDR1 MNHEY, CDR2 SVGAGI. This CDR3 spans 12 amino acids. CDR3 DNA sequence: TGTGCCAGCAGCGAGGCCGGAGATACGCAGTATTTT. Amino acids: CASSEAGDTQYF.

This clonotype was seen a few times. The rearrangement uses TRBV4-1 and TRBJ2-4; D tentatively fits TRBD1 or TRBD2 (5 bases each). V was trimmed by 1 base and J by 9 bases, leaving 28 bases between them. The germline V gene encodes CDR1 MGHRA and CDR2 YSYEKL. CDR3 length: 19 amino acids. The CDR3 DNA is TGCGCCAGCAGCCAAGTAGCCGGGGACGGAGGCCCAGCCAAAGGCATTCAGTACTTC. Translating it yields CASSQVAGDGGPAKGIQYF.

This clonotype was observed a handful of times. The chain couples TRBV10-3 to TRBJ1-1; a weak D match, TRBD1 (5 bases). CDR1 is ENHRY and CDR2 is SYGVKD in the germline V gene. The CDR3 length is 15 residues. The V gene lost 6 bases and the J gene lost 4 bases, with 18 bases spanning the gap. CDR3 loop: CAIRSSLGGGTEAFF. The CDR3, as DNA: TGTGCCATCAGATCGAGCCTGGGGGGGGGCACTGAAGCTTTCTTT.

The sample holds many counts of this clonotype. V is TRBV5-6 and J is TRBJ2-1; tentative D call: TRBD2 (6 bases). Germline V gives CDR1 SGHDT, CDR2 YYEEEE. Trimming removed 7 bases from V and 5 bases from J, with 16 bases in between. There are 14 residues in the CDR3. The CDR3, as DNA: TGTGCCAGCGGGGGGTTGTCCCGACACAATGAGCAGTTCTTC. As protein: CASGGLSRHNEQFF.

This clonotype was seen a few times. This chain joins TRBV2 and TRBJ2-1, with 7 bases aligning to TRBD2. Germline V gene lookup returns CDR1 SNHLY and CDR2 FYNNEI. V dropped 3 bases and J dropped 12; count of bases not matched to a gene: 11. The CDR3 length is 14 residues. Here the CDR3 DNA reads TGTGCCAGCAGTGAGGATCGGGGCGGGAGAACGCAGTTCTTC. Translation: CASSEDRGGRTQFF.

This clonotype occurred a few times. This rearrangement joins TRBV12-3 or TRBV12-4 to TRBJ2-1, with 11 nucleotides matching TRBD2. The J segment lost 7 bases and the V segment lost 5 bases, leaving 10 bases of the junction unmatched. The CDR3 is made up of 16 amino acids. The CDR3 spells CASSASGLAVGNEQFF. DNA for the CDR3: TGTGCCAGCAGTGCCTCGGGACTAGCGGTGGGGAATGAGCAGTTCTTC.

This clonotype was found a few times. The rearrangement links TRBV5-1 to TRBJ2-1; 8 nucleotides line up with TRBD1. This CDR3 is built from 15 residues. Looked up from germline, CDR1 is SGHRS and CDR2 is YFSETQ. V shed 0 bases and J 4 bases; nucleotides not matched to a gene: 3. DNA for the CDR3: TGCGCCAGCAGCTTGGCCAGGACAGGGTACAATGAGCAGTTCTTC. Translation: CASSLARTGYNEQFF.

The chain recombines TRBV7-2 with TRBJ2-7; 9 bases agree with TRBD1. The germline CDR1 and CDR2 sequences are SGHTA and FQGNSA. Trimming cost V 4 bases and J 5 bases; bases outside gene matches: 3. This CDR3 comprises 13 residues. CDR3 protein: CASSWTGADEQYF. The CDR3 DNA reads TGTGCCAGCAGCTGGACAGGGGCAGACGAGCAGTACTTC.

In this sample, this clonotype turned up many times. This rearrangement joins TRBV20-1 to TRBJ2-3; TRBD1 agrees at 10 bases. With 5 bases clipped from V and 4 bases from J, the junction kept 0 bases outside the gene matches. This CDR3 contains 12 residues. Germline V gene lookup returns CDR1 DFQATT and CDR2 SNEGSKA (reference sequence). The CDR3 here is CSAGQGADTQYF. CDR3 bases: TGCAGTGCTGGACAGGGGGCAGATACGCAGTATTTT.

The V gene is TRBV11-2, the J gene TRBJ1-1, with D perhaps TRBD1 (6 bases). The germline gives CDR1 SGHAT, CDR2 FQNNGV. The CDR3 runs 18 residues. V was clipped by 5 bases and J by 0 bases, with 22 bases between them. The CDR3 DNA sequence: TGTGCCAGCAGCCCCCAGCCCGGGGGGGCGACGATGAACACTGAAGCTTTCTTT. Protein sequence: CASSPQPGGATMNTEAFF.

Only a few counts were recorded for this clonotype. The rearrangement links TRBV24-1 to TRBJ1-5, with TRBD1 matching over 8 bases. Unmatched junction bases numbered 10, after V lost 0 bases and J lost 4 bases. This CDR3 spans 18 amino acids. Looked up from germline, CDR1 is KGHDR and CDR2 is SFDVKD. The CDR3: CATSDLGQGARRNQPQHF. In DNA, the CDR3 is TGTGCCACCAGTGATTTGGGGCAGGGGGCGCGTAGGAATCAGCCCCAGCATTTT.

J is TRBJ2-1 and V is TRBV20-1; D might be TRBD1 (6 bases). The CDR3 spans 16 residues. The V gene lost 2 bases and the J gene lost 8 bases, with 22 bases spanning the gap. Germline V CDR1 and CDR2: DFQATT, SNEGSKA (reference sequence). As DNA, the CDR3 is TGCAGTGCTAGACCCCACCCCCGGACAGTCCTGGATGAGCAGTTCTTC. Amino acid sequence: CSARPHPRTVLDEQFF.